This T cell receptor (beta chain) was retrieved from a study of blood T cell repertoires in COVID-19. Study-wide background: From T cells, B-cell-depleted T cells, or PBMCs came the material, which was cDNA or gDNA.

Repertoires were generated with immunoSEQ multiplex PCR, while TCRdb's copy carries only in-frame clones and drops some. The top ten hold roughly 7.5% of the sample, which has roughly 170,000 clones, 70% to 90% seen once. Trimming pared 11 bases from V and 5 bases from J, leaving 16 bases between. Germline-derived CDR1 and CDR2 are LNHDA and SQIVND (reference sequence). This CDR3 contains 13 residues. The rearrangement links TRBV19 to TRBJ2-1, with a possible D match to TRBD2 (7 bases). The clonotype originates from a man in his forties who had recovered from COVID-19. Input material: peripheral blood. CDR3 sequence: CASRGPGDNEQFF. As DNA, the CDR3 is TGTGCCTCGCGGGGGCCTGGGGACAATGAGCAGTTCTTC.